The rows below give T cell receptor beta chains drawn from one sample of a study of T cell changes during pregnancy in multiple sclerosis. Sequenced by immunoSEQ multiplex PCR; TCRdb stores in-frame clones only, minus some. The top ten hold roughly 15% of the sample, which has about 26,000 clones, 89% seen once. The source material was CD8+ T cells from peripheral blood mononuclear cells, sampled in the second trimester of pregnancy. The receptors come from a female donor with multiple sclerosis, enrolled in a pregnancy study. Both conserved end residues are part of each CDR3. The D gene is left open where the match is weak. Size is omitted from some rows. Given values are once, few, many or a class for expanded clones.

D gene	V gene	J gene	CDR3 length	clone size	CDR3 DNA	CDR3 protein
TRBD1	TRBV27	TRBJ2-3	15	once	TGTGCCAGCAGCGGAACCGGGACAGACACAGATACGCAGTATTTT	CASSGTGTDTDTQYF
NA	TRBV11-2	TRBJ2-7	16	NA	TGTGCCAGCAGCTTAGTTGGCAGGACTGGCTCCTACGAGCAGTACTTC	CASSLVGRTGSYEQYF
NA	TRBV25-1	TRBJ2-5	11	NA	TGTGCCAGCAGCAACCAAGAGACCCAGTACTTC	CASSNQETQYF
TRBD2	TRBV5-1	TRBJ2-1	15	NA	TGCGCCAGCAGCTTCCAGCGGGAGGGAGGAGGTGAGCAGTTCTTC	CASSFQREGGGEQFF
TRBD2	TRBV18	TRBJ2-1	19	NA	TGTGCCAGCTCACCACTGCCAACTAGCGGGAGGACGGGTCACAATGAGCAGTTCTTC	CASSPLPTSGRTGHNEQFF
NA	TRBV4-2	TRBJ2-7	14	NA	TGTGCCAGCAGCCAACTGGAGGGCTGGGGGGAGCAGTACTTC	CASSQLEGWGEQYF
NA	TRBV10-3	TRBJ2-3	14	NA	TGTGCCATCAGCCCGGGACATAGCACAGATACGCAGTATTTT	CAISPGHSTDTQYF
TRBD1	TRBV4-1	TRBJ1-5	14	few	TGCGCCAGCAGCCAAGAGACAGGGTATCAGCCCCAGCATTTT	CASSQETGYQPQHF
NA	TRBV5-1	TRBJ2-1	14	NA	TGCGCCAGCAGCTTAGCGGGCTACCTAAATGAGCAGTTCTTC	CASSLAGYLNEQFF
NA	TRBV27	TRBJ2-7	14	NA	TGTGCCAGCAGTTTAACAGAGAGCTCCTACGAGCAGTACTTC	CASSLTESSYEQYF
NA	TRBV28	TRBJ2-7	12	NA	TGTGCCAGCAGACCCGAACCGGGGGAGCAGTACTTC	CASRPEPGEQYF
TRBD2	TRBV11-3	TRBJ2-6	19	NA	TGTGCCAGCAGCTTAGGTCGGGGACTAGGGAGCTCTGGGGCCAACGTCCTGACTTTC	CASSLGRGLGSSGANVLTF
TRBD2	TRBV13	TRBJ2-5	17	NA	TGTGCCAGCAGCTCGGGTCCCGGCGGGAGTGGATGGGAGACCCAGTACTTC	CASSSGPGGSGWETQYF
TRBD2	TRBV9	TRBJ2-7	18	NA	TGTGCCAGCAGCCCGAGCCTCACTTCACTAGCGGGAGGGCCCGAGCAGTACTTC	CASSPSLTSLAGGPEQYF
TRBD1	TRBV5-1	TRBJ2-2	14	NA	TGCGCCAGCAGCGGTACAGGGGGCTTAAGGGAGCTGTTTTTT	CASSGTGGLRELFF
TRBD2	TRBV7-9	TRBJ2-5	15	once	TGTGCCAGCAGCCCTACTAGCGGGTACCAAGAGACCCAGTACTTC	CASSPTSGYQETQYF
NA	TRBV11-2	TRBJ1-4	15	NA	TGTGCCAGCAGCTTAGAGGAGGCGACTAATGAAAAACTGTTTTTT	CASSLEEATNEKLFF
NA	TRBV5-1	TRBJ1-1	14	NA	TGCGCCAGCAGCTGGATGGGGGGGGTGGCTGAAGCTTTCTTT	CASSWMGGVAEAFF
TRBD2	TRBV19	TRBJ2-7	13	NA	TGTGCCAGTAGCCCTGGACTAGGGAACGAGCAGTACTTC	CASSPGLGNEQYF
TRBD1	TRBV19	TRBJ1-5	15	once	TGTGCCAGTACCCTAGGACAGGGGAGTATTCAGCCCCAGCATTTT	CASTLGQGSIQPQHF
TRBD2	TRBV2	TRBJ2-1	17	NA	TGTGCCAGCAGGGAACCAACGACTAGCGGGAGCATGAATGAGCAGTTCTTC	CASREPTTSGSMNEQFF
NA	TRBV10-3	TRBJ1-3	16	NA	TGTGCCATCAGTGAGCACTCGGTTGGGCCTGGAAACACCATATATTTT	CAISEHSVGPGNTIYF
NA	TRBV7-8	TRBJ2-3	16	NA	TGTGCCAGCAGCTTAGGTGGGCGGGGATACACAGATACGCAGTATTTT	CASSLGGRGYTDTQYF
TRBD2	TRBV9	TRBJ2-5	12	NA	TGTGCCAGCTCGGGAGGCGGAGAGACCCAGTACTTC	CASSGGGETQYF
TRBD1	TRBV13	TRBJ1-1	13	NA	TGTGCCAGTTTGACAGGGGAGAACACTGAAGCTTTCTTT	CASLTGENTEAFF
TRBD2	TRBV10-3	TRBJ2-7	14	NA	TGTGCCACCGGGGGTCCTAGCGGGATGGACGAGCAGTACTTC	CATGGPSGMDEQYF
NA	TRBV28	TRBJ2-7	15	NA	TGTGCCAGCAGTTTGGGGCTAGTGGGTTCAGACGAGCAGTACTTC	CASSLGLVGSDEQYF
NA	TRBV9	TRBJ2-1	17	NA	TGTGCCAGCAGCGCCCTGGGTACTACCAGCTTACACAATGAGCAGTTCTTC	CASSALGTTSLHNEQFF
NA	TRBV27	TRBJ2-3	13	NA	TGTGCCAGCAGTTTATTTTCGGCAGATACGCAGTATTTT	CASSLFSADTQYF
NA	TRBV28	TRBJ2-7	12	once	TGTGCCAGCAGTTTCTTAGCCTACGAGCAGTACTTC	CASSFLAYEQYF
TRBD2	TRBV6-5	TRBJ2-1	15	NA	TGTGCCAGCAGTTATCTAGCGGGATCCTACAATGAGCAGTTCTTC	CASSYLAGSYNEQFF
TRBD1	TRBV6-4	TRBJ2-1	15	few	TGTGCCAGCAGTGACTCGACAGGGGGCTACAATGAGCAGTTCTTC	CASSDSTGGYNEQFF
TRBD2	TRBV6-5	TRBJ2-7	13	once	TGTGCCACTGGTGGCGGGAGTATGTACGAGCAGTACTTC	CATGGGSMYEQYF
NA	TRBV6-4	TRBJ2-1	12	NA	TGTGCCAGCAGTGACAGGGGCAATGAGCAGTTCTTC	CASSDRGNEQFF
TRBD1	TRBV30	TRBJ2-7	13	NA	TGTGCCTGGAGTTTGGGACAGGGGGTCGAGCAGTACTTC	CAWSLGQGVEQYF
TRBD2	TRBV19	TRBJ2-7	14	NA	TGTGCCAGTAGCGGACTAGCGGGAGGGCACGAGCAGTACTTC	CASSGLAGGHEQYF
TRBD2	TRBV7-8	TRBJ2-2	20	NA	TGTGCCAGCAGCTTAGCTTTACTAGCGGGAATACCAGCGAACACCGGGGAGCTGTTTTTT	CASSLALLAGIPANTGELFF
NA	TRBV6-6	TRBJ2-7	13	few	TGTGCCAGCAGTTACGGCGGAACCTACGAGCAGTACTTC	CASSYGGTYEQYF
NA	TRBV7-2	TRBJ1-3	15	NA	TGTGCCAGCAGCTTAGATGGCAGGGTCAGAAACACCATATATTTT	CASSLDGRVRNTIYF
NA	TRBV19	TRBJ2-7	15	NA	TGTGCCAGTAGTAGTAGCCCCCCCAGGGCCCACGAGCAGTACTTC	CASSSSPPRAHEQYF
NA	TRBV4-2	TRBJ2-1	15	NA	TGTGCCAGCAGCCAAGAAGCCGGGATTTACAATGAGCAGTTCTTC	CASSQEAGIYNEQFF
NA	TRBV7-9	TRBJ2-5	14	NA	TGTGCCAGCAGCTTAGTTCGGCGGATGGAGACCCAGTACTTC	CASSLVRRMETQYF
TRBD2	TRBV28	TRBJ2-3	14	NA	TGTGCCAGCAGTTTTTATCGGGGGGCAGATACGCAGTATTTT	CASSFYRGADTQYF
NA	TRBV9	TRBJ1-1	15	NA	TGTGCCAGCAGCGTTGAGGGCTTGGGGGGGACTGAAGCTTTCTTT	CASSVEGLGGTEAFF
NA	TRBV29-1	TRBJ2-7	13	NA	TGCAGCGGCGGGACAGCGGTTGATTACGAGCAGTACTTC	CSGGTAVDYEQYF
TRBD2	TRBV4-3	TRBJ2-1	19	once	TGCGCCAGCAGCCAAGATCCGGGGGTCCTAGCGGGAGGGTACAATGAGCAGTTCTTC	CASSQDPGVLAGGYNEQFF
TRBD2	TRBV7-9	TRBJ2-3	18	NA	TGTGCCAGCAGCTTGGCGGGACTAGCGGGAGGGCCCGCAGATACGCAGTATTTT	CASSLAGLAGGPADTQYF
NA	TRBV7-9	TRBJ2-1	12	NA	TGTGCCAGCAGCTTAGCCGTCGATGAGCAGTTCTTC	CASSLAVDEQFF
NA	TRBV7-8	TRBJ1-5	17	NA	TGTGCCAGCAGCTTAGCACTGAGAGATTATAGCAATCAGCCCCAGCATTTT	CASSLALRDYSNQPQHF
TRBD1	TRBV4-2	TRBJ1-5	17	NA	TGTGCCAGCAGCCAAGGTTTGTGGGACAGGGCTAATCAGCCCCAGCATTTT	CASSQGLWDRANQPQHF
TRBD1	TRBV28	TRBJ2-7	16	NA	TGTGCCAGCAGTCCGACCCGGGGACACAGGGGGGACGAGCAGTACTTC	CASSPTRGHRGDEQYF
NA	TRBV19	TRBJ2-1	18	NA	TGTGCCAGTAGTACAATCCCGGGCAGGCCCCACTTCGGGGATGAGCAGTTCTTC	CASSTIPGRPHFGDEQFF